This T cell receptor beta chain was profiled in a study of PD-L1 blockade in urothelial cancer. Libraries were prepared by immunoSEQ multiplex PCR; TCRdb keeps only in-frame clonotypes and omits some of them. The repertoire has more than 80,000 clones, roughly 87% of them found once; the top ten carry more than 8%. This sample comprised PBMCs, obtained around atezolizumab (anti-PD-L1) treatment. The origin of this receptor is a man aged 70-80 years with urothelial cancer.

The CDR3 sequence: CASSSVGEVYF. The DNA of the CDR3 is TGTGCCAGCAGTTCCGTGGGAGAAGTGTACTTC. This chain uses TRBV6-5 with TRBJ2-5; a weak D match, TRBD2 (5 bases). Trimming cost V 4 bases and J 13 bases, with 13 bases left between them. CDR3 length equals 11 residues. Germline V CDR1 and CDR2: MNHEY, SVGAGI.